Below, 8 T cell receptor beta chains from the same sample are listed, as sequenced in a study of regulatory T cells in long-lasting Graves disease. Building the TCR beta libraries relied on iRepertoire HTBI primers, and CDR3 regions underwent Arm-PCR. Each CDR3 protein is one row after TCRdb ran MiXCR on the multiplex PCR reads. The table records 400,000 or so distinct CDR3 sequences, less than 25% of them present only once. Time point noted: persistent/refractory GD, antithyroid drugs over 5 years with positive TRAb. From RNA extracted from PBMCs, the TCR library was made. This specimen consisted of peripheral blood mononuclear cells (PBMCs), obtained when the disease was refractory, from a patient treated with antithyroid drugs. These receptors came from a female donor with Graves disease.

The sample holds a few counts of this clonotype. The V gene is TRBV7-9, the J gene TRBJ1-4; D may be TRBD1 (6 bases). This CDR3 has 18 residues. CDR1 and CDR2 (germline): SEHNR, FQNEAQ (reference sequence). The V and J ends lost 1 base and 4 bases respectively, with 19 bases between them. CDR3 in amino acids: CASSLDQLTGLNNEKLFF. Written as DNA, the CDR3 is TGTGCCAGCAGCTTAGACCAGCTTACAGGGCTAAATAATGAAAAACTGTTTTTT.

The J gene is TRBJ2-5, the V gene TRBV5-1; maybe TRBD1 (6 bases). The CDR3 is made up of 15 amino acids. Trimming removed 1 base at V and 5 bases at J, with 15 bases between. Germline V gene sequence: CDR1 SGHRS, CDR2 YFSETQ. CDR3 protein: CASSLMAGEDETQYF. The CDR3 DNA is TGCGCCAGCAGCTTGATGGCAGGGGAAGATGAGACCCAGTACTTC.

Points on this clonotype: A much larger clone differs from this one at a single base, so this may be a read error. The chain joins TRBV7-2 to TRBJ2-5; TRBD2 aligns across 14 bases. From germline, CDR1 is SGHTA and CDR2 FQGNSA. Trimming at V came to 5 bases and at J to 4 bases, leaving 3 bases not matched to a gene. The CDR3 runs to 15 residues. The CDR3 spells CASSEGLAGAETQYF. CDR3 nucleotide sequence: TGTGCCAGCAGCGAGGGACTAGCGGGAGCAGAGACCCAGTACTTC.

The chain couples TRBV19 to TRBJ2-7; 11 bases agree with TRBD2. This CDR3 comprises 14 residues. The germline V gene encodes CDR1 LNHDA and CDR2 SQIVND (reference sequence). Trimming at V came to 4 bases and at J to 4 bases, leaving 3 bases not matched to a gene. The CDR3 is CASSKTSGAYEQYF. The DNA of the CDR3 is TGTGCCAGTAGTAAGACTAGCGGGGCATACGAGCAGTACTTC.

This clonotype is a singleton in its sample. This chain joins TRBV19 and TRBJ1-1; unclear D gene. Trimming took off 7 bases at V and 7 bases at J, with 16 bases between the two ends. Per germline, CDR1 LNHDA and CDR2 SQIVND (reference sequence). The CDR3 is 13 residues long. CDR3 loop: CASKRRMAGEAFF. DNA of the CDR3: TGTGCCAGTAAACGGAGAATGGCAGGTGAAGCTTTCTTT.

This clonotype was counted ten times or more. The chain is built from TRBV28 and TRBJ2-5; no firm D call. The CDR3 is made up of 15 amino acids. Germline assignment: CDR1 MDHEN and CDR2 SYDVKM. The V end was cut by 7 bases, the J end by 5 bases, with 20 bases between. The chain's CDR3 is CASTPEGVPHETQYF. The CDR3 DNA sequence: TGTGCCAGCACCCCCGAAGGCGTACCCCACGAGACCCAGTACTTC.

This clonotype was counted many times. The chain carries TRBV6-1 and TRBJ2-7, with D maybe TRBD2 (5 bases). Germline V gives CDR1 MNHNS, CDR2 SASEGT. V dropped 6 bases and J dropped 5 bases, with 14 bases sitting between them. CDR3 length: 13 residues. As DNA, the CDR3 is TGTGCCAGCAGCCCTTCGGAGGTAGACGAGCAGTACTTC. Protein: CASSPSEVDEQYF.

The chain employs TRBV2 and TRBJ2-1; D is undetermined. V lost 2 bases to trimming and J lost 6 bases, with 8 bases between them. The germline CDR1 and CDR2 sequences are SNHLY and FYNNEI. This CDR3 contains 13 residues. The CDR3 region has the DNA TGTGCCAGCAGTGAATCTGGCGGCAATGAGCAGTTCTTC. Protein sequence: CASSESGGNEQFF.